This TCR beta chain was identified during a study of CD4 T cells in relation to SARS-CoV-2 and coronaviruses. Study as a whole: After roughly eleven days of antigen culture, PBMC TCR beta CDR3s were sequenced. Study findings and constraints: In roughly 60% of donors, memory CD4+ clonotypes crossrecognized SARS-CoV-2 and at least one common cold coronavirus spike.

With 3 bases removed from V and 4 bases from J, the gap between germline ends came to 9 bases. CDR3 length: 12 residues. Germline CDR1 and CDR2: SQVTM and ANQGSEA. The unexposed donors gave CD4+ T cells in 2011-2018, prior to COVID-19. The cells were cultured for about ten days before CD4+ T cells were isolated. As cell numbers allowed, unexposed-donor CD4+ T cells faced SARS-CoV-2 S/N and four cold-coronavirus spikes. Comment on this clone: Antigen: not known.

Sequencing used immunoSEQ multiplex PCR; TCRdb keeps in-frame clones, though not all of them. The data contain about 19,000 clones, around 77% of them singletons. This TCR came from a human donor in good health. The chain uses TRBV29-1 and TRBJ1-1, with D unresolved. Sequenced sample: CD4+ T cells from PBMCs, cultured in vitro. CDR3 DNA: TGCAGCGTTGACGGGAAGGGCACTGAAGCTTTCTTT. This gives the protein CSVDGKGTEAFF.